This TCR beta chain was captured in a study of human T cells and chemical hapten exposure. As to time point: pre-sensitization, week 0. Treatment noted: therapeutic diphenylcyclopropenone sensitization with weekly scalp DPC. This clonotype was counted between two and nine times. With 7 bases clipped from V and 6 bases from J, the junction kept 9 bases outside the gene matches. CDR3 size: 14 residues. CDR1 MNHEY and CDR2 SVGAGI come from the germline V gene. TCRdb analysed the RACE reads with MiXCR anew, one entry per CDR3 protein. In the table there are 380,000 or so distinct CDR3 sequences, about 5% of which are singletons.

The clonotype originates from a young woman with alopecia areata. Some clones in this sample may be carry-over from other donors' samples. The V and J genes are TRBV6-5 and TRBJ1-1, with 9 bases matching TRBD1. The material was whole blood, obtained in connection with sensitization to the hapten diphenylcyclopropenone (DPC). CDR3 DNA: TGTGCCAGCACCCGAATACAGGGGGCTGCTGAAGCTTTCTTT. Residues: CASTRIQGAAEAFF.